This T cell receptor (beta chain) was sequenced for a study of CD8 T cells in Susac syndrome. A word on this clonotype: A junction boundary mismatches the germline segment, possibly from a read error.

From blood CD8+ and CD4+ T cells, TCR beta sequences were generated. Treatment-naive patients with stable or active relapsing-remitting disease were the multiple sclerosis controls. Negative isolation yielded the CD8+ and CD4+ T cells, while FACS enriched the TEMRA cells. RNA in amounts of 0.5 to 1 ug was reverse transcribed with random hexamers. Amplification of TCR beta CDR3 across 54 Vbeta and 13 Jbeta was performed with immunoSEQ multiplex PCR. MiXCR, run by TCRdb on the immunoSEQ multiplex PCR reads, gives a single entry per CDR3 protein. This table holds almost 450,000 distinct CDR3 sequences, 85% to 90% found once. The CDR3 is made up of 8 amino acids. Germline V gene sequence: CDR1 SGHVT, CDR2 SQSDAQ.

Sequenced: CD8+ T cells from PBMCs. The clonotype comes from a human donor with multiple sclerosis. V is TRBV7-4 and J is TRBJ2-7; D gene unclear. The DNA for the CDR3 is TGTGCCAGGGAGCCCCCGCGGTTC. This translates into CAREPPRF.